A selection of T cell receptor beta chains follows, all from one sample in a study of T-cell reconstitution after alpha-beta-depleted transplantation in children. Using its own MiXCR run on the PCR reads, TCRdb lists one record per CDR3 protein. The repertoire holds about 220,000 distinct CDR3 sequences, with around a sixth as singletons. Sequenced material: PBMCs, mostly from graft donor cells, taken 360 days after TCRalphabeta/CD19-depleted stem cell transplant. These receptors were collected from a male patient between 2 and 9 years old who had a stem cell transplant for acute lymphoblastic leukemia, so the T cells may come from the graft donor. Each CDR3 is given with its conserved first and last residue. The D gene is left open where the match is weak. Clone size appears in some rows only: once, few, many, or a class for an expanded clone.

J: TRBJ2-7
D: NA
size: few
V: TRBV29-1
CDR3: CSVAGTIDSYEQYF
DNA: TGCAGCGTTGCAGGGACAATAGACTCCTACGAGCAGTACTTC

J: TRBJ2-1
D: NA
size: few
V: TRBV5-5
CDR3: CASSLLILRRGDNEQFF
DNA: TGTGCCAGCAGCTTGTTAATACTAAGACGGGGAGACAATGAGCAGTTCTTC

J: TRBJ2-5
D: NA
size: NA
V: TRBV11-2
CDR3: CASSPRLGGQETQYF
DNA: TGTGCCAGCAGCCCTAGACTAGGTGGGCAAGAGACCCAGTACTTC

J: TRBJ1-1
D: NA
size: many
V: TRBV27
CDR3: CASSFTGRPAQAFF
DNA: TGTGCCAGCAGTTTTACAGGGAGACCTGCGCAAGCTTTCTTT

J: TRBJ1-3
D: NA
size: NA
V: TRBV12-3/TRBV12-4
CDR3: CASSFSIRGRSNTIYF
DNA: TGTGCCAGCAGTTTTAGTATTAGGGGACGGTCGAACACCATATATTTT

J: TRBJ2-1
D: NA
size: NA
V: TRBV29-1
CDR3: CSVLGVSVPAYNEQFF
DNA: TGCAGCGTTTTGGGGGTGAGTGTCCCAGCCTACAATGAGCAGTTCTTC

J: TRBJ2-1
D: NA
size: few
V: TRBV5-5
CDR3: CASSLGGIYNEQFF
DNA: TGTGCCAGCAGCTTGGGAGGAATCTACAATGAGCAGTTCTTC

J: TRBJ2-3
D: NA
size: many
V: TRBV24-1
CDR3: CATSDSGRATDTQYF
DNA: TGTGCCACCAGTGACTCCGGACGGGCCACAGATACGCAGTATTTT

J: TRBJ2-3
D: NA
size: few
V: TRBV7-9
CDR3: CASSKPGTRQYF
DNA: TGTGCCAGCAGCAAGCCCGGGACCCGGCAGTATTTT

J: TRBJ2-7
D: NA
size: NA
V: TRBV13
CDR3: CASSDGEKYEQYF
DNA: TGTGCCAGCAGCGACGGGGAGAAATACGAGCAGTACTTC

J: TRBJ2-7
D: NA
size: NA
V: TRBV7-9
CDR3: CASSLGLARIYEQYF
DNA: TGTGCCAGCAGCTTAGGTTTGGCCAGAATCTACGAGCAGTACTTC

J: TRBJ2-7
D: NA
size: NA
V: TRBV12-3/TRBV12-4
CDR3: CASYMSRGIYEQYF
DNA: TGTGCCAGCTACATGTCCCGGGGGATCTACGAGCAGTACTTC

J: TRBJ2-5
D: TRBD2
size: few
V: TRBV20-1
CDR3: CSARPLAVQETQYF
DNA: TGCAGTGCTAGACCACTAGCGGTTCAAGAGACCCAGTACTTC

J: TRBJ2-1
D: NA
size: NA
V: TRBV5-8
CDR3: CASSLIGGHNEQFF
DNA: TGTGCCAGCAGCTTGATTGGAGGCCACAATGAGCAGTTCTTC

J: TRBJ2-2
D: NA
size: few
V: TRBV20-1
CDR3: CSARDPRGTGELFF
DNA: TGCAGTGCTAGAGATCCGAGGGGCACCGGGGAGCTGTTTTTT

J: TRBJ2-7
D: TRBD1
size: many
V: TRBV12-3/TRBV12-4
CDR3: CASSLRDRFYEQYF
DNA: TGTGCCAGCAGTTTGAGGGACAGATTCTACGAGCAGTACTTC

J: TRBJ1-1
D: TRBD1
size: NA
V: TRBV7-3
CDR3: CASSLQGVKNTEAFF
DNA: TGTGCCAGCAGCTTACAGGGGGTGAAAAACACTGAAGCTTTCTTT

J: TRBJ2-7
D: NA
size: NA
V: TRBV5-1
CDR3: CASSLDRVVEQYF
DNA: TGCGCCAGCAGCTTGGACAGGGTGGTGGAGCAGTACTTC

J: TRBJ2-5
D: NA
size: NA
V: TRBV7-7
CDR3: CASSFAGNQETQYF
DNA: TGTGCCAGCAGCTTTGCAGGGAACCAAGAGACCCAGTACTTC

J: TRBJ2-7
D: NA
size: NA
V: TRBV7-8
CDR3: CASSLGWGTGFLEQYF
DNA: TGTGCCAGCAGCTTAGGATGGGGAACAGGTTTTCTCGAGCAGTACTTC

J: TRBJ1-1
D: TRBD1
size: NA
V: TRBV29-1
CDR3: CSVDSRGRRKDTEAFF
DNA: TGCAGCGTTGATAGCAGGGGGCGCAGAAAGGACACTGAAGCTTTCTTT

J: TRBJ1-1
D: NA
size: few
V: TRBV4-3
CDR3: CASSPRQRGTEAFF
DNA: TGCGCCAGCAGCCCTCGACAGAGAGGCACTGAAGCTTTCTTT

J: TRBJ2-3
D: TRBD2
size: NA
V: TRBV3-1
CDR3: CASSLRRPSGGAGDTQYF
DNA: TGTGCCAGCAGCCTCCGTCGTCCTAGCGGGGGGGCGGGGGATACGCAGTATTTT

J: TRBJ2-5
D: TRBD2
size: NA
V: TRBV28
CDR3: CASSLPLAGLQETQYF
DNA: TGTGCCAGCAGTTTACCCCTAGCGGGGTTGCAAGAGACCCAGTACTTC

J: TRBJ2-1
D: NA
size: few
V: TRBV29-1
CDR3: CSVEGLGQYNEQFF
DNA: TGCAGCGTTGAAGGTCTTGGGCAGTACAATGAGCAGTTCTTC

J: TRBJ2-7
D: NA
size: many
V: TRBV18
CDR3: CASSPPSQGYEQYF
DNA: TGTGCCAGCTCACCACCGTCCCAGGGCTACGAGCAGTACTTC

J: TRBJ1-5
D: NA
size: NA
V: TRBV25-1
CDR3: CASSGPGPWGNQPQHF
DNA: TGTGCCAGCAGTGGGCCGGGGCCCTGGGGCAATCAGCCCCAGCATTTT

J: TRBJ2-2
D: NA
size: NA
V: TRBV20-1
CDR3: CSARALVGDTGELFF
DNA: TGCAGTGCTAGGGCATTGGTTGGGGACACCGGGGAGCTGTTTTTT

J: TRBJ2-7
D: TRBD1
size: NA
V: TRBV5-1
CDR3: CASSLFYPGQGGYEQYF
DNA: TGCGCCAGCAGCTTGTTTTATCCGGGACAGGGAGGCTACGAGCAGTACTTC

J: TRBJ2-7
D: TRBD1
size: NA
V: TRBV29-1
CDR3: CSVHGQGSRNEQYF
DNA: TGCAGCGTTCACGGACAGGGCAGTAGGAACGAGCAGTACTTC

J: TRBJ1-2
D: TRBD1
size: NA
V: TRBV20-1
CDR3: CSARDKNLGTGGDGYTF
DNA: TGCAGTGCTAGAGATAAAAATTTAGGGACAGGGGGCGATGGCTACACCTTC

J: TRBJ2-7
D: NA
size: NA
V: TRBV7-2
CDR3: CASSLGVAFGAYEQYF
DNA: TGTGCCAGCAGCTTAGGAGTAGCGTTTGGGGCTTACGAGCAGTACTTC

J: TRBJ1-1
D: NA
size: NA
V: TRBV5-1
CDR3: CASSQDSRAEAFF
DNA: TGCGCCAGCAGTCAAGACAGTAGGGCTGAAGCTTTCTTT

J: TRBJ2-3
D: NA
size: NA
V: TRBV27
CDR3: CASGWTGTDTQYF
DNA: TGTGCCAGCGGATGGACAGGCACAGATACGCAGTATTTT

J: TRBJ2-2
D: NA
size: many
V: TRBV4-2
CDR3: CASSQEGAGKHTGELFF
DNA: TGTGCCAGCAGCCAAGAGGGGGCAGGGAAGCACACCGGGGAGCTGTTTTTT

J: TRBJ2-1
D: NA
size: few
V: TRBV29-1
CDR3: CSVVAPNNEQFF
DNA: TGCAGCGTTGTTGCACCGAACAATGAGCAGTTCTTC

J: TRBJ2-7
D: TRBD2
size: few
V: TRBV7-9
CDR3: CASSLPLTSGTPHEQYF
DNA: TGTGCCAGCAGCTTACCTCTGACTAGCGGGACTCCCCACGAGCAGTACTTC

J: TRBJ1-3
D: NA
size: few
V: TRBV7-9
CDR3: CASSATVRALSGNTIYF
DNA: TGTGCCAGCAGCGCGACCGTACGAGCGTTGTCTGGAAACACCATATATTTT

J: TRBJ2-3
D: NA
size: few
V: TRBV28
CDR3: CASSPLRVTDTQYF
DNA: TGTGCCAGCAGCCCCCTACGAGTCACAGATACGCAGTATTTT

J: TRBJ2-5
D: TRBD1
size: few
V: TRBV20-1
CDR3: CSASSGTGEETQYF
DNA: TGCAGTGCTAGCTCCGGGACAGGGGAGGAGACCCAGTACTTC

J: TRBJ2-3
D: TRBD1
size: few
V: TRBV24-1
CDR3: CATSEGTGVHDTQYF
DNA: TGTGCCACCAGTGAAGGGACAGGGGTACATGATACGCAGTATTTT

J: TRBJ1-6
D: TRBD1
size: NA
V: TRBV20-1
CDR3: CSARDQGQGSGSPLHF
DNA: TGCAGTGCTAGAGATCAGGGACAGGGGAGCGGTTCACCCCTCCACTTT

J: TRBJ2-5
D: TRBD2
size: few
V: TRBV4-3
CDR3: CASSGTSQGETQYF
DNA: TGCGCCAGCAGCGGGACTAGCCAGGGAGAGACCCAGTACTTC

J: TRBJ2-3
D: TRBD1
size: many
V: TRBV20-1
CDR3: CSARNGQGTDTQYF
DNA: TGCAGTGCGCGTAATGGACAGGGAACAGATACGCAGTATTTT

J: TRBJ1-4
D: NA
size: NA
V: TRBV7-6
CDR3: CASRTGTSTNEKLFF
DNA: TGTGCCAGCCGAACCGGGACTTCAACTAATGAAAAACTGTTTTTT

J: TRBJ2-7
D: NA
size: few
V: TRBV5-1
CDR3: CASSLSLGADYEQYF
DNA: TGCGCCAGCAGCTTGAGTTTGGGGGCTGACTACGAGCAGTACTTC

J: TRBJ2-1
D: NA
size: few
V: TRBV18
CDR3: CASSPPPRGAYNEQFF
DNA: TGTGCCAGCTCACCACCCCCTAGGGGTGCCTACAATGAGCAGTTCTTC

J: TRBJ2-3
D: TRBD1
size: NA
V: TRBV6-2/TRBV6-3
CDR3: CASSYTPGQGARDTQYF
DNA: TGTGCCAGCAGTTACACCCCGGGACAGGGGGCTAGGGATACGCAGTATTTT

J: TRBJ2-2
D: NA
size: many
V: TRBV25-1
CDR3: CASNRVGELFF
DNA: TGTGCCAGCAATCGGGTCGGGGAGCTGTTTTTT

J: TRBJ1-5
D: NA
size: NA
V: TRBV24-1
CDR3: CATSDSGNQPQHF
DNA: TGTGCCACCAGTGATTCGGGAAATCAGCCCCAGCATTTT

J: TRBJ1-1
D: NA
size: NA
V: TRBV4-3
CDR3: CASSQDLTQSNTEAFF
DNA: TGCGCCAGCAGCCAAGATCTAACGCAGTCTAACACTGAAGCTTTCTTT

J: TRBJ2-5
D: NA
size: many
V: TRBV29-1
CDR3: CSVGGQYF
DNA: TGCAGCGTGGGTGGGCAGTACTTC

J: TRBJ2-2
D: NA
size: many
V: TRBV18
CDR3: CASSPPTALNTGELFF
DNA: TGTGCCAGCTCACCACCGACAGCTCTAAACACCGGGGAGCTGTTTTTT